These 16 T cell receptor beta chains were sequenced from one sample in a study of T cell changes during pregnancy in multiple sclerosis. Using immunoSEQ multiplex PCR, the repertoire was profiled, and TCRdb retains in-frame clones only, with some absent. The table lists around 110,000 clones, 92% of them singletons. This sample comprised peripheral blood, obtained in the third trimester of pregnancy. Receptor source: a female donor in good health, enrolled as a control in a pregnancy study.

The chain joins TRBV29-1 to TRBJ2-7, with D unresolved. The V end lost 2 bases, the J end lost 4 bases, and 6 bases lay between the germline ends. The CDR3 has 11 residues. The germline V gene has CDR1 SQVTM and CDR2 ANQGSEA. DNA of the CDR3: TGCAGCGTTGAAAGCAGGTACGAGCAGTACTTC. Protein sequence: CSVESRYEQYF.

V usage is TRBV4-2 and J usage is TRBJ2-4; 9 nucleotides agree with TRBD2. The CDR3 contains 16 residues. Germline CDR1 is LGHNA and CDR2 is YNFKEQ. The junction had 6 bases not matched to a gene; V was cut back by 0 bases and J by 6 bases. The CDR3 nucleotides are TGTGCCAGCAGCCAAGAAGGTTCAGCGGGGGGAAACATTCAGTACTTC. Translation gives CASSQEGSAGGNIQYF.

CDR3 bases: TGCAGCGTTGAAGATCGCAGGGTTGGGACTATGAGCTACACCTTC. Protein product: CSVEDRRVGTMSYTF. The chain combines TRBV29-1 with TRBJ1-2; possible D gene TRBD1, 5 bases. The CDR3 extends over 15 amino acids. Germline CDR1 and CDR2: SQVTM and ANQGSEA. V lost 0 bases and J lost 9, with 20 bases in between.

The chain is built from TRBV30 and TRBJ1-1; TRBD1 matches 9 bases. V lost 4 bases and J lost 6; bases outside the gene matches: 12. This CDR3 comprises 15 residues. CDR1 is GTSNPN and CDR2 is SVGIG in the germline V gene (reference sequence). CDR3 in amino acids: CAWTLDRGRSSEAFF. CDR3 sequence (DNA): TGTGCCTGGACCCTTGACAGGGGGAGAAGTTCTGAAGCTTTCTTT.

CDR3 bases: TGTGCCAGCAGCTTAGCGGGGGGAACAGATACGCAGTATTTT. It is translated as CASSLAGGTDTQYF. V is TRBV9 and J is TRBJ2-3, with 10 bases matching TRBD2. This CDR3 spans 14 amino acids. The germline V gene encodes CDR1 SGDLS and CDR2 YYNGEE. V shed 4 bases, J shed 3 bases, and the junction held 2 bases outside the gene matches.

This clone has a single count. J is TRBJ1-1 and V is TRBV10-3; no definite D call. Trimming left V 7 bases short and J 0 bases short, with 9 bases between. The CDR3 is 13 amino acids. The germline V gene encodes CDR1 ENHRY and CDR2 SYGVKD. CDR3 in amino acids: CAITAGMNTEAFF. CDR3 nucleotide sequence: TGTGCCATCACCGCGGGGATGAACACTGAAGCTTTCTTT.

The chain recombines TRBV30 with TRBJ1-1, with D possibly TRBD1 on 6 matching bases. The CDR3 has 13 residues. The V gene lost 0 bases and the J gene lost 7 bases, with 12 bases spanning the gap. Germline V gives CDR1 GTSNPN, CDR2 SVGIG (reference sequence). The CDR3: CAWSVGGPGEAFF. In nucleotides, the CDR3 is TGTGCCTGGAGTGTGGGGGGGCCGGGTGAAGCTTTCTTT. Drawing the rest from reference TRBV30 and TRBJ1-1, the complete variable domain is SQTIHQWPATLVQPVGSPLSLECTVEGTSNPNLYWYRQAAGRGLQLLFYSVGIGQISSEVPQNLSASRPQDRQFILSSKKLLLSDSGFYLCAWSVGGPGEAFFGQGTRLTVV.

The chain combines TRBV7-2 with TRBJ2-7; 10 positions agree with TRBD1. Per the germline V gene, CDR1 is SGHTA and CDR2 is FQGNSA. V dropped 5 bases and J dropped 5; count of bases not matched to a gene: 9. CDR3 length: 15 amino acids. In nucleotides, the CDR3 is TGTGCCAGCAGCCTGACCGGGACAGGGGCAAACGAGCAGTACTTC. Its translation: CASSLTGTGANEQYF.

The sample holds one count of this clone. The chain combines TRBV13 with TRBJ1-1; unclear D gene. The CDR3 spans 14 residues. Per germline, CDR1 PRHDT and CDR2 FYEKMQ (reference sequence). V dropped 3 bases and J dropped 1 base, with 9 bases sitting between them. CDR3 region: CASSFYLSNTEAFF. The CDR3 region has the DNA TGTGCCAGCAGCTTCTATTTATCGAACACTGAAGCTTTCTTT.

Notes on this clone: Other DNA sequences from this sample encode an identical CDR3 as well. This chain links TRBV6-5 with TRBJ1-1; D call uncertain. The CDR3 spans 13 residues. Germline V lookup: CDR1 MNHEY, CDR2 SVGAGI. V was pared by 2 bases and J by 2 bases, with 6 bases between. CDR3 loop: CASSYPGNTEAFF. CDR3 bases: TGTGCCAGCAGTTACCCAGGAAACACTGAAGCTTTCTTT.

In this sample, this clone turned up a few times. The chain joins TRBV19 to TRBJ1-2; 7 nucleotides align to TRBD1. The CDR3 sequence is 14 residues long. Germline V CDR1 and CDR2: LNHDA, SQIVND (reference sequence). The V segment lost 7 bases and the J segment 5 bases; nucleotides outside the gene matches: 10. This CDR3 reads CASISTGVGYGYTF. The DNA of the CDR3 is TGTGCCAGTATCAGTACAGGGGTCGGGTATGGCTACACCTTC.

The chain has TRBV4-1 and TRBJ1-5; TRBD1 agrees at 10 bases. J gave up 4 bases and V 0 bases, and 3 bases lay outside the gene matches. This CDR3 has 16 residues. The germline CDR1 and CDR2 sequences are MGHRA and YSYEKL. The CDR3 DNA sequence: TGCGCCAGCAGCCAAGACGGGACAGGGGCAAATCAGCCCCAGCATTTT. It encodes CASSQDGTGANQPQHF.

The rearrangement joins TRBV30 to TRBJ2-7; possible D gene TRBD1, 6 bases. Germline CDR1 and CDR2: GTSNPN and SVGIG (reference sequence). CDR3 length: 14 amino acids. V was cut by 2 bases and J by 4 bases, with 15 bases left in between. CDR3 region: CAWSNPGHPYEQYF. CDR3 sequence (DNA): TGTGCCTGGAGTAATCCGGGACACCCGTACGAGCAGTACTTC.

CDR3 bases: TGTGCCAGTAGTTTGTACCTGAACTCTAATGAAAAACTGTTTTTT. Its translation is CASSLYLNSNEKLFF. This chain connects TRBV19 to TRBJ1-4; the D is unclear. Germline lookup yields CDR1 LNHDA and CDR2 SQIVND (reference sequence). This CDR3 comprises 15 residues. Trimming cost V 5 bases and J 3 bases, with 13 bases left between them.

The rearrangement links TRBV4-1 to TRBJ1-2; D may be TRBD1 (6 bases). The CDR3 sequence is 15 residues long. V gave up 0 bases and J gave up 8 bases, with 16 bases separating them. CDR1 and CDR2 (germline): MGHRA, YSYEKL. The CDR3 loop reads CASSQETSGGWGYTF. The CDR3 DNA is TGCGCCAGCAGCCAAGAAACCTCGGGGGGCTGGGGCTACACCTTC.

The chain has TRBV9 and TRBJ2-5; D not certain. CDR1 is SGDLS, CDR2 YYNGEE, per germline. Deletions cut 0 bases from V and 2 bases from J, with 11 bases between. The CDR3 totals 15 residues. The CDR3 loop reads CASSVATGSQETQYF. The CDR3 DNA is TGTGCCAGCAGCGTAGCTACCGGTAGTCAAGAGACCCAGTACTTC.